This TCR beta chain originates from a study of cytomegalovirus exposure and HLA in healthy donors listed by TCRdb under 2017. Broadly, across the study: According to a later analysis, the roughly 120 validation repertoires were produced on the same platform as the roughly 700 repertoires of the first cohort. To predict cytomegalovirus infection status, the study combined high-throughput TCR immunosequencing, statistical association of individual TCRs with disease status, and machine learning. Besides the first cohort of around 700 subjects, a separate validation cohort made up of 95 to 150 different subjects was used. The study was designed to test whether signatures of past pathogen exposure could be identified by cataloging public T cell receptors.

Overall study outcomes, separate from this receptor: While some public TCRs were present in many individuals, most TCR sequences turned up only very rarely across donors. It was suggested by the authors that the approach could potentially be generalized to other disease states and immunological phenotypes. A later analysis had no HLA typing for the validation cohort, so co-occurrence there was scored across all 120 or so repertoires. In vitro tests confirmed that a few of the cytomegalovirus-associated TCR beta chains recognize cytomegalovirus antigens. A total of fewer than 200 TCR beta chains were listed by the study as associated with cytomegalovirus. Cytomegalovirus status was reported to be diagnosed by the classifier with high specificity and sensitivity in both the original and validation cohorts. A later analysis found that TCRs clustered in the first cohort also tended to co-occur in the 130 or so validation repertoires, with approximately 93% of cluster scores above 0.

Separate from the roughly 700-subject first cohort, the validation cohort of about 110 subjects was the group to which the donors belonged. Comments on this clone: No antigen is known for it. No qualities accompany the bases; no much larger clone lies one base away.

To prepare the library, the immunoSEQ multiplex PCR assay was applied. Per the original workflow: A statistical classification framework was built to diagnose cytomegalovirus status from the catalog of TCR beta chain sequences. The clones in this table, taken by TCRdb from immuneACCESS, are in-frame only. Not every clone is retained; where verified, under half of the shortfall comes from an unresolved V gene, and the cause of the rest is unknown. That table gives V, J and clone size, and the DNA gave D and trimming. For this sample the table gives 250,000 to 400,000 clones, of which roughly 87% were detected only once. Around 0.91% of the sample goes to the ten largest clones. This sequence was found in a man aged 30 to 45 in good health and CMV-seronegative. Sequenced sample: PBMCs.

In nucleotide form, the sequence is TGTGCCAGCAGTGACGCAGGGGGGGAAGCTTTCTTT. This is translated as CASSDAGGEAFF. The chain was built from TRBV27 and TRBJ1-1; 7 of the junction bases match TRBD1. Including the terminal cysteine and phenylalanine, the CDR3 comprises 12 residues. Just the 36-base CDR3 DNA is kept, in frame starting at base 1. Trimming removed 5 bases from V and 8 bases from J; the gene matches leave 5 bases unexplained. CDR1 and CDR2 are read off the germline V gene (reference sequence) as MNHEY and SMNVEV.